The entry that follows covers one TCR beta chain sequence. Those enrolled, adults aged about 18 to 89 years, came from roughly 23 US areas. Participants' reported clinical history set cohort assignment. This sample was included in a study of blood T cell repertoires in COVID-19. Study-wide background: Sources were T cells, B-cell-depleted T cells, or PBMCs; the material itself was cDNA or gDNA.

The method was immunoSEQ multiplex PCR; TCRdb's version includes in-frame clones alone and lacks a portion of them. The table includes 350,000 to 400,000 clones, approximately 88% detected once. Germline V gene sequence: CDR1 LGHDT, CDR2 YNNKEL (reference sequence). V dropped 0 bases and J dropped 4 bases, with 12 bases sitting between them. CDR3 size: 15 residues. The material sequenced was PBMCs or T cells enriched from blood (not recorded which). The chain carries TRBV3-1 (or the pseudogene TRBV3-2) and TRBJ1-2, with TRBD1 as a possible D gene (5 bases). The sequence derives from a woman aged 25 to 45 with acute COVID-19. CDR3 sequence reads: CASSQEGRDSYGYTF. The CDR3 DNA reads as TGTGCCAGCAGCCAAGAAGGCAGGGATAGCTATGGCTACACCTTC.